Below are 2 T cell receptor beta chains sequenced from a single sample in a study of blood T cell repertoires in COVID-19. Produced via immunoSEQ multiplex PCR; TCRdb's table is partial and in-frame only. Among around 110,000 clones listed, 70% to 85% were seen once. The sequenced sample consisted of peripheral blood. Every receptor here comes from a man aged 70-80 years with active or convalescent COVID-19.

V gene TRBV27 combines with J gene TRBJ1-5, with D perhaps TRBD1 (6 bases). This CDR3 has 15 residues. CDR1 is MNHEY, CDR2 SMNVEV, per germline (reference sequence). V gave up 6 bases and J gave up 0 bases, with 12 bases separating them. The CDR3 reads CASSKDSYSNQPQHF. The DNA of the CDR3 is TGTGCCAGCAGCAAGGACAGCTATAGCAATCAGCCCCAGCATTTT.

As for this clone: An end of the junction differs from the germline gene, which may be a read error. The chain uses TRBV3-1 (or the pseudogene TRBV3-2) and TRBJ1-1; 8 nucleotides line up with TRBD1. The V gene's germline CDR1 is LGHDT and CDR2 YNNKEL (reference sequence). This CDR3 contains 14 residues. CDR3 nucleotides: TGTGCCAGCAGCAAAGACAGGGGTCGCACTGAAGCTTTCTTT. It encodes CASSKDRGRTEAFF.